These 22 T cell receptor beta chains originate from one sample sequenced in a study of T-cell reconstitution after alpha-beta-depleted transplantation in children. Unique molecular identifiers tagged the TCRbeta library. MiXCR was run by TCRdb on the PCR reads, yielding one entry per CDR3 protein. This sample yields nearly 400,000 distinct CDR3 sequences, of which just over 20% are seen a single time; around 4% belongs to the top ten. The sequenced sample was PBMCs from the stem cell graft donor, obtained from the stem cell graft. These receptors all stem from a human donor who donated a stem cell graft to a child with acute myeloid leukemia.

Only a few counts were recorded for this clonotype. The chain recombines TRBV20-1 with TRBJ2-1; 8 nucleotides line up with TRBD2. There are 13 residues in the CDR3. The ends lost 5 bases at V and 4 bases at J; junction bases unmatched: 4. Per germline, CDR1 DFQATT and CDR2 SNEGSKA (reference sequence). The CDR3 region is CSAASGSYNEQFF. In DNA form, the CDR3 reads TGCAGTGCTGCTAGCGGGTCTTACAATGAGCAGTTCTTC.

The J gene is TRBJ2-7, the V gene TRBV4-2; no definite D call. The CDR3 contains 18 residues. V lost 4 bases and J lost 2, with 24 bases in between. Germline lookup yields CDR1 LGHNA and CDR2 YNFKEQ. The CDR3 DNA follows: TGTGCCAGCAGCCTGAACCTTGACGTGACGGTGGTTACCTACGAGCAGTACTTC. Residues: CASSLNLDVTVVTYEQYF.

In its sample, this clonotype was seen many times. V is TRBV12-3 or TRBV12-4 and J is TRBJ2-6; TRBD1 agrees at 8 bases. The CDR3 consists of 18 residues. The junction had 10 bases not matched to a gene; V was cut back by 5 bases and J by 1 base. CDR3 amino acids: CASSPGTGGASGANVLTF. The CDR3 DNA is TGTGCCAGCAGTCCAGGGACAGGTGGCGCTTCTGGGGCCAACGTCCTGACTTTC.

This clonotype has only a few counts. V is TRBV20-1 and J is TRBJ2-5; perhaps TRBD2 as D (6 bases). The germline V gene encodes CDR1 DFQATT and CDR2 SNEGSKA (reference sequence). This CDR3 spans 13 amino acids. V was pared by 5 bases and J by 5 bases, with 15 bases between. CDR3 amino acids: CSAEVGSLETQYF. DNA for the CDR3: TGCAGTGCTGAGGTCGGGAGTTTGGAGACCCAGTACTTC.

In nucleotides, the CDR3 is TGTGCCAGCAGTTTATTAAGCGGGAACACCGGGGAGCTGTTTTTT. Translation gives CASSLLSGNTGELFF. This chain joins TRBV28 and TRBJ2-2; TRBD2 is a possible D gene (5 bases). The germline CDR1 and CDR2 sequences are MDHEN and SYDVKM. CDR3 length: 15 residues. V was shortened by 1 base and J by 1 base, with 7 bases between the two germline ends.

V usage is TRBV29-1 and J usage is TRBJ2-7; 7 bases agree with TRBD1. Trimming removed 6 bases from V and 1 base from J; junction bases left unmatched: 6. Per germline, CDR1 SQVTM and CDR2 ANQGSEA. The CDR3 length is 13 residues. The DNA for the CDR3 is TGCAGCGTCGTTCACAGGGGTTCCTACGAGCAGTACTTC. Translated: CSVVHRGSYEQYF.

This clonotype was seen ten or more times. V is TRBV6-5 and J is TRBJ2-5; D is undetermined. This CDR3 region has 14 residues. Trimming took 5 bases from V and 0 from J, leaving 10 bases between them. Germline V lookup: CDR1 MNHEY, CDR2 SVGAGI. This CDR3 is CASSRRVYQETQYF. DNA for the CDR3: TGTGCCAGCAGTCGCCGGGTGTACCAAGAGACCCAGTACTTC.

CDR3 bases: TGTGCCAGAAGCCCGATGGTGCGAGGGGACGGAAACACCATATATTTT. Translating it yields CARSPMVRGDGNTIYF. The genes are TRBV5-3 and TRBJ1-3; D is perhaps TRBD1 (5 bases). TRBV5-3 qualifies as an ORF whose function is uncertain. The CDR3 has 16 residues. Trimming left V 4 bases short and J 4 bases short, with 18 bases between.

In this sample, this clonotype turned up many times. This chain uses TRBV20-1 with TRBJ2-1; tentatively, D is TRBD2 (6 bases). The CDR3 consists of 12 residues. Germline V gene lookup returns CDR1 DFQATT and CDR2 SNEGSKA (reference sequence). Trimming cost V 5 bases and J 6 bases, with 11 bases left between them. CDR3 DNA sequence: TGCAGTGCTTTTCTAGCGACCAATGAGCAGTTCTTC. As protein: CSAFLATNEQFF.

This clonotype occurred a few times. This chain connects TRBV24-1 to TRBJ2-7; 8 bases line up with TRBD2. CDR1 KGHDR and CDR2 SFDVKD come from the germline V gene. The CDR3 is 17 residues long. Germline trimming cut 4 bases from V and 1 base from J; bases unmatched to any gene: 11. The CDR3 is CATSDTSGRGPSYEQYF. In nucleotides, the CDR3 is TGTGCCACCAGTGACACCAGCGGGAGAGGCCCTTCCTACGAGCAGTACTTC.

This clonotype was counted a single time. The genes are TRBV7-9 and TRBJ2-1, with TRBD1 matching 9 bases. The CDR3 runs 15 residues. Unmatched junction bases numbered 8, after V lost 4 bases and J lost 7 bases. Germline V lookup: CDR1 SEHNR, CDR2 FQNEAQ (reference sequence). The CDR3 region has the DNA TGTGCCAGCAGCTCGGGACAGGGTACATGGAATGAGCAGTTCTTC. Its translation is CASSSGQGTWNEQFF.

The chain is built from TRBV12-3 or TRBV12-4 and TRBJ2-1; D gene unclear. CDR3 length equals 12 residues. The ends were cut back, 1 base at V and 9 bases at J, with 7 bases in the middle. The CDR3 region is CASSLEHAEQFF. The CDR3 coding sequence is TGTGCCAGCAGTTTAGAGCATGCTGAGCAGTTCTTC.

This clonotype appeared many times. The chain recombines TRBV28 with TRBJ2-1, with TRBD1 matching 7 bases. The J segment lost 4 bases and the V segment lost 9 bases, leaving 12 bases of the junction unmatched. The germline V gene has CDR1 MDHEN and CDR2 SYDVKM. This CDR3 has 15 residues. This chain's CDR3 is CASQTGTVTYNEQFF. In DNA form, the CDR3 reads TGTGCCAGTCAGACCGGGACAGTGACATACAATGAGCAGTTCTTC.

This clonotype has a handful of counts. The rearrangement links TRBV7-2 to TRBJ1-1; D is unclear. V lost 2 bases, J lost 7 bases, and 14 bases lay in between. CDR1 and CDR2 from the germline V gene are SGHTA and FQGNSA. The CDR3 totals 14 residues. CDR3 residues: CASSLPGTRNEAFF. The CDR3 nucleotides are TGTGCCAGCAGCTTACCCGGAACCCGAAATGAAGCTTTCTTT.

The sample holds many counts of this clonotype. This chain connects TRBV5-1 to TRBJ2-5; 7 bases line up with TRBD1. There are 14 residues in the CDR3. The V and J ends lost 4 bases and 5 bases, in that order; junction bases with no gene match: 8. Germline V gene lookup returns CDR1 SGHRS and CDR2 YFSETQ. The CDR3 is CASSKEGGRETQYF. Here the CDR3 DNA reads TGCGCCAGCAGCAAAGAAGGGGGCAGGGAGACCCAGTACTTC.

This clonotype was recorded a few times. This chain uses TRBV6-4 with TRBJ1-1; D is unclear. The germline V gene encodes CDR1 MRHNA and CDR2 SNTAGT. Between the trimmed V and J ends, which lost 3 bases and 4 bases, there was a span of 12 bases. CDR3 length: 14 amino acids. CDR3 in DNA: TGTGCCAGCAGTGAAAGTCATGAAGGCACTGAAGCTTTCTTT. Amino acid sequence: CASSESHEGTEAFF.

Concerning this clonotype itself: A much larger clone is a single base away; this may be a read error. The chain carries TRBV20-1 and TRBJ2-1, with unresolved D. From germline, CDR1 is DFQATT and CDR2 SNEGSKA (reference sequence). CDR3 length equals 17 residues. The CDR3 sequence is CCARRLERELSYNEQFF. The DNA of the CDR3 is TGCTGTGCCCGGCGGTTGGAGCGCGAGCTCTCCTACAATGAGCAGTTCTTC.

This clonotype was recorded many times. The chain employs TRBV19 and TRBJ2-5; no clear D. Germline assignment: CDR1 LNHDA and CDR2 SQIVND (reference sequence). There are 13 residues in the CDR3. With 4 bases removed from V and 2 bases from J, the gap between germline ends came to 8 bases. The CDR3 sequence is CASSTARQETQYF. The DNA for the CDR3 is TGTGCCAGTAGTACGGCCAGGCAAGAGACCCAGTACTTC.

This clonotype was seen only a few times. J is TRBJ2-3 and V is TRBV9; D possibly corresponds to TRBD2 (6 bases). Germline lookup yields CDR1 SGDLS and CDR2 YYNGEE. This CDR3 is built from 15 residues. Trimming took off 3 bases at V and 7 bases at J, with 18 bases between the two ends. As DNA, the CDR3 is TGTGCCAGCAGCGCAAGCTACCGACTAGGAAATACGCAGTATTTT. Protein: CASSASYRLGNTQYF.

This clonotype showed up just a few times. This sequence joins TRBV7-2 and TRBJ2-5; D possibly corresponds to TRBD1 (5 bases). This CDR3 comprises 15 residues. Trimming pared 3 bases from V and 0 bases from J, leaving 11 bases between. Germline lookup yields CDR1 SGHTA and CDR2 FQGNSA. The CDR3 spells CASSFRQSYQETQYF. The CDR3 region has the DNA TGTGCCAGCAGCTTCCGACAGTCGTACCAAGAGACCCAGTACTTC.

The V and J genes are TRBV11-2 and TRBJ2-1; 8 bases map to TRBD2. The J segment lost 4 bases and the V segment lost 4 bases, leaving 9 bases of the junction unmatched. The germline V gene encodes CDR1 SGHAT and CDR2 FQNNGV. The CDR3 covers 16 residues. The CDR3 coding sequence is TGTGCCAGCAGCTCTACCGGGACTAGGTATTACAATGAGCAGTTCTTC. Its translation: CASSSTGTRYYNEQFF.

The chain recombines TRBV12-3 or TRBV12-4 with TRBJ1-4; tentatively, D is TRBD1 (5 bases). The CDR3 runs to 14 residues. V lost 6 bases and J 8 bases, leaving 16 bases between the germline ends. CDR3 in amino acids: CASSPGFGYEKLFF. CDR3 DNA: TGTGCCAGCAGCCCAGGGTTCGGATACGAAAAACTGTTTTTT.